This T cell receptor beta chain was recovered during a study of cytomegalovirus exposure and HLA in healthy donors. Study-level information: From HLA-typed donors, an early data release held around 85 million unique TCRs.

Regarding the study as a whole: Cytomegalovirus association was assigned to about 150 TCR beta chains. Previous analysis showed most TCR beta V segments were productive about 90% or about 30% of the time. An analysis that was carried out later associated 16,000 or so TCR beta sequences with HLA alleles at 0.05 false discovery rate.

13 Jbeta primers and 60 Vbeta primers were used for the PCR. This table comes from immunoSEQ multiplex PCR, and its TCRdb copy is limited to in-frame clones, with some not included. The sample lists around 130,000 clones, roughly three quarters seen once, with approximately 3.1% in the top ten. The ends lost 1 base at V and 6 bases at J; junction bases unmatched: 5. This CDR3 comprises 13 residues. Germline loops: CDR1 GTSNPN, CDR2 SVGIG (reference sequence). As to this clone: As yet, its antigen is unknown.

The chain recombines TRBV30 with TRBJ1-2, with 7 bases identical to TRBD1. The source material was PBMCs. This receptor was identified in a man under 40 in good health and CMV-seronegative. The DNA of the CDR3 is TGTGCCTGGAGTGGGGGACAGAAGAATGGCTACACCTTC. This gives the protein CAWSGGQKNGYTF.